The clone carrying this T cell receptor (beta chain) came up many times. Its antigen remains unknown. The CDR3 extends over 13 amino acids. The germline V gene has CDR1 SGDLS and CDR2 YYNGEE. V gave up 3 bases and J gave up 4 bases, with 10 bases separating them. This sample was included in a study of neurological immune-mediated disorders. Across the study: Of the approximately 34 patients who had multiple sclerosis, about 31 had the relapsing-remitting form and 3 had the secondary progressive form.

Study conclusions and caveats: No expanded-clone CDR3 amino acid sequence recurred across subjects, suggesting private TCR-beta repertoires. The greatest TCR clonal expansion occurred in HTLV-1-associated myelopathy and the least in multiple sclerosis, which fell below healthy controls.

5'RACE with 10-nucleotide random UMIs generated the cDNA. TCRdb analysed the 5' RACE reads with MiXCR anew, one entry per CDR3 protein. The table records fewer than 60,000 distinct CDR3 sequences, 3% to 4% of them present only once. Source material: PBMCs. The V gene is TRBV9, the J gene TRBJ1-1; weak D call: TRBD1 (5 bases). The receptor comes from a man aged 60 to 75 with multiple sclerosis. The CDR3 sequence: CASSGGDSTEAFF. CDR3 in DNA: TGTGCCAGCAGCGGAGGAGACAGCACTGAAGCTTTCTTT.